This TCR beta chain is drawn from a study of blood T cell repertoires in COVID-19. Overall study context: Acute and convalescent COVID-19 samples came from the United States, Italy and Spain. T cells, B-cell-depleted T cells, or PBMCs supplied cDNA or gDNA.

This CDR3 is 16 amino acids long. Trimming at V came to 4 bases and at J to 6 bases, leaving 10 bases not matched to a gene. In germline, CDR1 is LGHNT, CDR2 FRNRAP. A single count supports this clone. Original analysis: Amplifying reference gene primers gave estimates of nucleated cell counts. The data were produced by immunoSEQ multiplex PCR, yet TCRdb's version contains in-frame clones alone and is incomplete. V, J and clone size derive from that table, while D and trimming were established from the DNA sequence. Of 80,000 or so clones in the sample, about four fifths were seen once. The J gene is TRBJ2-1, the V gene TRBV12-5; 9 bases match TRBD2. Source material: peripheral blood. The receptor comes from a human donor in a cohort sampled during active COVID-19. CDR3 bases: TGTGCTAGTGGTTCCTTGCCCGGGACTAGCACCAATGAGCAGTTCTTC. Encoded protein: CASGSLPGTSTNEQFF.